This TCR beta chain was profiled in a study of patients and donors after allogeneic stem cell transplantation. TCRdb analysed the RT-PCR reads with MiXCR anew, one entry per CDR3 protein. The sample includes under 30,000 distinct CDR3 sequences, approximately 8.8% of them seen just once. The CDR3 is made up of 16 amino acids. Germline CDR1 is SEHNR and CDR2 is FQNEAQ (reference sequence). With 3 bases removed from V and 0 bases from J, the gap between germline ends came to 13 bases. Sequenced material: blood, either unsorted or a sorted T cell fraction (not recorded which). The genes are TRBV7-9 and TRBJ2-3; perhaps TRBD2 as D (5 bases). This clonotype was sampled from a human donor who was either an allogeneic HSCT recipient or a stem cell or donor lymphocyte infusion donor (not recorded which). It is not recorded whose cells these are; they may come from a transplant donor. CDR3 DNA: TGTGCCAGCAGCTTTTATGTGGGAGCGAGCACAGATACGCAGTATTTT. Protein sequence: CASSFYVGASTDTQYF.